The rows below give T cell receptor beta chains drawn from one sample of a study of metastatic and nonmetastatic thyroid tumors. From the PCR reads, TCRdb re-called clones with MiXCR. This table holds about 62,000 clones, about 4% found once. Sample: blood. Receptor source: a female donor with papillary thyroid cancer or a benign thyroid nodule (not recorded which). Some clones in this sample may be carry-over from other donors' samples. Each CDR3 is given with its conserved first and last residue. D genes are given only for firm matches. Size is omitted from some rows. Given values are once, few, many or a class for expanded clones.

TRBV15	TRBJ2-1	.	many	CATSRIDYNEQFF	TGTGCCACCAGCAGGATCGATTACAATGAGCAGTTCTTC
TRBV5-1	TRBJ2-3	.	many	CASSLTLGPPDTQYF	TGCGCCAGCAGCTTGACCTTGGGCCCACCAGATACGCAGTATTTT
TRBV7-2	TRBJ2-2	.	.	CASKPGNQGTWELFF	TGTGCCAGCAAGCCGGGTAACCAGGGTACCTGGGAGCTGTTTTTT
TRBV5-1	TRBJ1-2	.	.	CASSLRVNYGYTF	TGCGCCAGCAGCTTGAGGGTTAACTATGGCTACACCTTC
TRBV5-4	TRBJ1-2	.	few	CASISQVPRGGYTF	TGTGCCAGCATCTCCCAGGTTCCTCGGGGAGGCTACACCTTC
TRBV24-1	TRBJ2-3	.	many	CATSDLAPDGPTDTQYF	TGTGCCACCAGTGATTTGGCACCCGACGGCCCCACAGATACGCAGTATTTT
TRBV20-1	TRBJ2-1	.	few	CSASTGSGNEQFF	TGCAGTGCCAGTACGGGTTCGGGCAATGAGCAGTTCTTC
TRBV27	TRBJ1-1	TRBD1	few	CASRSGTGNTEAFF	TGTGCCAGCAGATCCGGGACAGGTAACACTGAAGCTTTCTTT
TRBV2	TRBJ1-2	.	many	CASSVRSLYGYTF	TGTGCCAGCAGTGTAAGGTCCCTCTATGGCTACACCTTC
TRBV11-2	TRBJ2-3	.	many	CASSLSTFDTQYF	TGTGCCAGCAGCTTAAGTACTTTTGATACGCAGTATTTT
TRBV6-2/TRBV6-3	TRBJ1-1	.	.	CASSGFGTQNTEAFF	TGTGCCAGCAGCGGATTCGGGACACAGAACACTGAAGCTTTCTTT
TRBV19	TRBJ2-3	.	many	CASSTVAADTQYF	TGTGCCAGTAGTACGGTTGCGGCAGATACGCAGTATTTT
TRBV20-1	TRBJ1-1	.	few	CSARELIGREAFF	TGCAGTGCTAGAGAATTAATAGGCAGGGAAGCTTTCTTT
TRBV12-3/TRBV12-4	TRBJ2-7	.	.	CASSASARTYEQYF	TGTGCCAGCAGTGCTAGCGCGAGGACCTACGAGCAGTACTTC
TRBV5-8	TRBJ1-5	.	.	CASSSGRYPNQPQHF	TGTGCCAGCAGCTCTGGCAGGTATCCGAATCAGCCCCAGCATTTT
TRBV7-9	TRBJ2-2	.	many	CASSLLLRDTGELFF	TGTGCCAGCAGCTTACTCTTGCGGGACACCGGGGAGCTGTTTTTT
TRBV10-1	TRBJ2-5	.	few	CASPGDQTQYF	TGCGCCAGCCCGGGAGATCAGACCCAGTACTTC
TRBV2	TRBJ1-2	.	many	CASRRAGANYGYTF	TGTGCCAGCAGGCGGGCAGGGGCTAACTATGGCTACACCTTC
TRBV5-1	TRBJ2-5	TRBD2	many	CASSLAAGGETQYF	TGCGCCAGCAGCTTGGCCGCGGGAGGAGAGACCCAGTACTTC